These 27 T cell receptor beta chains originate from one sample sequenced in a study of CD8+CD57+ T cells in acquired aplastic anemia. By flow cytometry, patients selected for sequencing had shown an expansion of CD8+CD57+ cells. The template used for profiling TCR beta VDJ and CDR3 was genomic DNA. TCRdb re-called the reads through MiXCR, storing one row per CDR3 protein. The table has hundreds of thousands of distinct CDR3 sequences, about a third seen once. Source material: sorted CD4+, CD8+, or CD8+CD57+ T cells (not recorded which) from PBMCs. These receptors were taken from a human donor with aplastic anemia.

The CDR3: CASKQGPPIQQYF. The CDR3 DNA sequence: TGTGCCAGCAAACAAGGACCCCCTATTCAGCAGTACTTC. The chain combines TRBV2 with TRBJ2-5; D not certain. From germline, CDR1 is SNHLY and CDR2 FYNNEI. This CDR3 has 13 amino acids. Between the trimmed V and J ends, which lost 7 bases and 11 bases, there was a span of 20 bases.

This clonotype has a handful of counts. The chain joins TRBV6-2 or TRBV6-3 to TRBJ1-6, with D perhaps matching TRBD1 (6 bases). V was pared by 5 bases and J by 7 bases, with 15 bases between. CDR1 MNHEY and CDR2 SVGEGT come from the germline V gene. The CDR3 sequence is 15 residues long. The CDR3, as DNA: TGTGCCAGCAGTACTAGGGGGGTTCAAAATTCACCCCTCCACTTT. Translation: CASSTRGVQNSPLHF.

This clonotype was counted at least ten times. V is TRBV12-3 or TRBV12-4 and J is TRBJ1-6; maybe TRBD1 (6 bases). Trimming removed 5 bases at V and 10 bases at J, with 9 bases between. CDR3 length: 12 residues. The CDR3, as DNA: TGTGCCAGCAGTCACAGGGAGTCACCCCTCCACTTT. It encodes CASSHRESPLHF.

The gene calls are TRBV29-1 and TRBJ1-1; 10 nucleotides match TRBD1. CDR1 and CDR2 (germline): SQVTM, ANQGSEA. After removal of 6 bases from V and 5 bases from J, the junction contained 6 bases not matched to a gene. The CDR3 has 13 residues. CDR3 amino acids: CSVVTGGRTEAFF. CDR3 bases: TGCAGCGTGGTGACAGGGGGCAGGACTGAAGCTTTCTTT.

This sequence joins TRBV10-3 and TRBJ1-4, with a weak D call TRBD1 (6 bases). This CDR3 spans 16 amino acids. CDR1 is ENHRY, CDR2 SYGVKD, per germline. Trimming removed 5 bases at V and 5 bases at J, with 18 bases between. In DNA form, the CDR3 reads TGTGCCATCAGTTCCCGGACAGCTGAGGGGAATGAAAAACTGTTTTTT. Translation gives CAISSRTAEGNEKLFF.

This clonotype came up many times. This rearrangement joins TRBV20-1 to TRBJ2-5; TRBD2 matches at 8 bases. Germline V gene sequence: CDR1 DFQATT, CDR2 SNEGSKA (reference sequence). V lost 5 bases to trimming and J lost 4 bases; unmatched junction nucleotides: 6. The CDR3 length is 13 residues. The DNA of the CDR3 is TGCAGTGCTCCGGGACTAGTACGAGAGACCCAGTACTTC. Translating it yields CSAPGLVRETQYF.

The J gene is TRBJ2-2, the V gene TRBV2; 7 bases are a match to TRBD1. The CDR3 loop spans 13 amino acids. The germline V gene encodes CDR1 SNHLY and CDR2 FYNNEI. V lost 7 bases, J lost 6 bases, and 5 bases stayed unmatched. CDR3: CASTEGAAGELFF. CDR3 bases: TGTGCCAGCACCGAGGGGGCGGCCGGGGAGCTGTTTTTT.

About this clonotype: A single base separates this from a much larger clone, so it may be a read error. The gene calls are TRBV9 and TRBJ2-3; D is perhaps TRBD1 or TRBD2 (5 bases each). The CDR3 is 15 amino acids. The germline gives CDR1 SGDLS, CDR2 YYNGEE. Deletions cut 0 bases from V and 11 bases from J, with 19 bases between. CDR3 residues: CASSVARTGAGMQYF. CDR3 DNA: TGTGCCAGCAGCGTAGCTAGGACTGGGGCCGGTATGCAGTATTTT.

The sample holds many counts of this clonotype. The V call is TRBV4-2, the J call TRBJ2-7; D gene ambiguous. Germline-derived CDR1 and CDR2 are LGHNA and YNFKEQ. V lost 1 base, J lost 3 bases, and 7 bases lay in between. This CDR3 has 13 amino acids. Here the CDR3 DNA reads TGTGCCAGCAGCCAAGTACAGATCTACGAGCAGTACTTC. Translating it yields CASSQVQIYEQYF.

The chain has TRBV6-5 and TRBJ1-5, with no clear D. Trimming cost V 4 bases and J 10 bases, with 17 bases left between them. The CDR3 loop spans 14 amino acids. Germline V gene data show CDR1 as MNHEY and CDR2 as SVGAGI. For the CDR3, the DNA is TGTGCCAGCAGTTCCGGCAGCGAGGTGGGTCCCCAGCATTTT. This sequence encodes CASSSGSEVGPQHF.

The V and J genes are TRBV2 and TRBJ2-6; 13 bases are shared with TRBD2. The CDR3 runs to 19 residues. V shed 6 bases and J 2 bases; nucleotides not matched to a gene: 10. Germline loops: CDR1 SNHLY, CDR2 FYNNEI. The CDR3 region is CASRALTSGRVTGANVLTF. The CDR3 region has the DNA TGTGCCAGCAGAGCGCTTACTAGCGGGAGGGTAACTGGGGCCAACGTCCTGACTTTC.

This clonotype was observed many times. The chain recombines TRBV14 with TRBJ2-7; 10 positions agree with TRBD2. The V gene end was trimmed by 4 bases and the J gene end by 7 bases; junction bases not matched to a gene: 4. The CDR3 is 13 amino acids. Looked up from germline, CDR1 is SGHDN and CDR2 is FVKESK. CDR3 region: CASSRVLAGEQYF. Here the CDR3 DNA reads TGTGCCAGCAGCCGAGTACTAGCGGGAGAGCAGTACTTC.

This chain uses TRBV28 with TRBJ2-7; TRBD1 aligns across 8 bases. The CDR3 sequence is 14 residues long. CDR1 is MDHEN and CDR2 is SYDVKM in the germline V gene. Trimming cost V 4 bases and J 5 bases; bases outside gene matches: 7. CDR3 sequence: CASSSGGAVDEQYF. DNA of the CDR3: TGTGCCAGCAGTTCAGGGGGCGCCGTCGACGAGCAGTACTTC.

The chain is built from TRBV5-1 and TRBJ2-7; 9 nucleotides agree with TRBD1. CDR3 length: 16 residues. Germline CDR1 is SGHRS and CDR2 is YFSETQ. The V gene end was trimmed by 0 bases and the J gene end by 2 bases; junction bases not matched to a gene: 6. CDR3 in DNA: TGCGCCAGCAGCTTGGGGGACAGGGAAGCAACCTACGAGCAGTACTTC. Translated, it gives CASSLGDREATYEQYF.

With regard to this clonotype: At one boundary the junction diverges from the germline segment, which might be a read error. The genes are TRBV15 and TRBJ1-2; D is unresolved. The CDR3 extends over 14 amino acids. Germline V CDR1 and CDR2: LNHNV, YYDKDF (reference sequence). The CDR3 DNA reads TGTCCCACCAGCGGCGAAAGGGTAAACTATGGCTACACCTTC. It specifies CPTSGERVNYGYTF.

The rearrangement joins TRBV18 to TRBJ1-5; a possible D gene is TRBD1 (5 bases). Germline V lookup: CDR1 KGHSH, CDR2 LQKENI. The CDR3 sequence is 18 residues long. Trimming removed 4 bases at V and 0 bases at J, with 19 bases between. The chain's CDR3 is CASSLTLGQSFSNQPQHF. The DNA of the CDR3 is TGTGCCAGCTCACTCACCTTGGGGCAAAGTTTTAGCAATCAGCCCCAGCATTTT.

The rearrangement links TRBV7-8 to TRBJ2-1, with D unclear. CDR3 length equals 17 residues. Germline CDR1 reads SGHVS; CDR2 reads FQNEAQ. Trimming shortened V by 5 bases and J by 0 bases, and 17 bases separated the two germline ends. The DNA for the CDR3 is TGTGCCAGCAGCGGCCCCTCTCAGGAGACCTCCTACAATGAGCAGTTCTTC. It translates to CASSGPSQETSYNEQFF.

The rearrangement joins TRBV6-1 to TRBJ1-5; 10 nucleotides line up with TRBD1. After removal of 4 bases from V and 3 bases from J, the junction contained 3 bases not matched to a gene. There are 15 residues in the CDR3. Germline V CDR1 and CDR2: MNHNS, SASEGT. CDR3 coding DNA: TGTGCCAGCAGTGGGGGACAGGGGAACAATCAGCCCCAGCATTTT. Translated, it gives CASSGGQGNNQPQHF.

This clonotype was picked up many times. The gene calls are TRBV6-1 and TRBJ2-7; D is perhaps TRBD1 or TRBD2 (5 bases each). Trimming removed 4 bases at V and 2 bases at J, with 12 bases between. The CDR3 is 14 residues long. CDR1 MNHNS and CDR2 SASEGT come from the germline V gene. CDR3 sequence reads: CASSAGTRTYEQYF. CDR3 in DNA: TGTGCCAGCAGTGCCGGGACGAGGACCTACGAGCAGTACTTC.

V is TRBV7-2 and J is TRBJ2-1; D perhaps matches TRBD1 (5 bases). The CDR3 is made up of 15 amino acids. V was clipped by 2 bases and J by 3 bases, with 11 bases between them. Germline CDR1 is SGHTA and CDR2 is FQGNSA. This CDR3 reads CASSLSTAIYNEQFF. CDR3 nucleotide sequence: TGTGCCAGCAGCTTATCGACAGCGATCTACAATGAGCAGTTCTTC.

This clonotype showed up just a few times. The genes are TRBV15 and TRBJ1-6; D may be TRBD1 (5 bases). This CDR3 contains 14 residues. In germline, CDR1 is LNHNV, CDR2 YYDKDF (reference sequence). V lost 4 bases and J 5 bases, leaving 9 bases between the germline ends. This CDR3 is CATSTTVHNSPLHF. The CDR3 DNA reads TGTGCCACCAGCACGACAGTTCATAATTCACCCCTCCACTTT.

This clonotype occurred many times. The chain carries TRBV20-1 and TRBJ1-5; a possible D gene is TRBD1 (5 bases). The V and J ends lost 5 bases and 2 bases respectively, with 13 bases between them. CDR1 is DFQATT and CDR2 is SNEGSKA in the germline V gene (reference sequence). This CDR3 spans 14 amino acids. The CDR3 DNA reads TGCAGTGCTTCCCAGGGAAAGGGCAATCAGCCCCAGCATTTT. Its translation is CSASQGKGNQPQHF.

The chain couples TRBV24-1 to TRBJ2-7, with D possibly TRBD2 on 5 matching bases. This CDR3 region has 17 residues. CDR1 and CDR2 from the germline V gene are KGHDR and SFDVKD. V lost 6 bases and J 1 base, leaving 21 bases between the germline ends. The CDR3 protein is CATSWEGRRPRSYEQYF. In DNA, the CDR3 is TGTGCCACCAGTTGGGAAGGGAGAAGACCGCGGTCCTACGAGCAGTACTTC.

This clonotype showed up just a few times. V gene TRBV5-1 combines with J gene TRBJ1-1; D is unresolved. Trimming left V 0 bases short and J 3 bases short, with 6 bases between. Per germline, CDR1 SGHRS and CDR2 YFSETQ. CDR3 length equals 13 residues. DNA of the CDR3: TGCGCCAGCAGCTTGGAGGCGTACACTGAAGCTTTCTTT. Amino acid sequence: CASSLEAYTEAFF.

V is TRBV5-1 and J is TRBJ1-1; TRBD1 matches at 7 bases. The J segment lost 1 base and the V segment lost 4 bases, leaving 19 bases of the junction unmatched. Per germline, CDR1 SGHRS and CDR2 YFSETQ. The length of the CDR3 is 19 residues. Here the CDR3 DNA reads TGCGCCAGCAGCCTGACAGGGCTCGGCACCCTTCCAACGAACACTGAAGCTTTCTTT. This sequence encodes CASSLTGLGTLPTNTEAFF.

The rearrangement joins TRBV15 to TRBJ1-2; D unclear. The CDR3 length is 14 residues. V shed 0 bases and J shed 2 bases, with 7 bases lying between them. Germline V CDR1 and CDR2: LNHNV, YYDKDF (reference sequence). This CDR3 is CATSRDKGNYGYTF. Written as DNA, the CDR3 is TGTGCCACCAGCAGAGATAAGGGAAACTATGGCTACACCTTC.

The rearrangement links TRBV5-6 to TRBJ1-2; unclear D gene. This CDR3 comprises 13 residues. The germline gives CDR1 SGHDT, CDR2 YYEEEE. V lost 4 bases, J lost 4 bases, and 11 bases lay in between. The CDR3 nucleotides read TGTGCCAGCAGCCCCACTCCTATCTATGGCTACACCTTC. This sequence encodes CASSPTPIYGYTF.